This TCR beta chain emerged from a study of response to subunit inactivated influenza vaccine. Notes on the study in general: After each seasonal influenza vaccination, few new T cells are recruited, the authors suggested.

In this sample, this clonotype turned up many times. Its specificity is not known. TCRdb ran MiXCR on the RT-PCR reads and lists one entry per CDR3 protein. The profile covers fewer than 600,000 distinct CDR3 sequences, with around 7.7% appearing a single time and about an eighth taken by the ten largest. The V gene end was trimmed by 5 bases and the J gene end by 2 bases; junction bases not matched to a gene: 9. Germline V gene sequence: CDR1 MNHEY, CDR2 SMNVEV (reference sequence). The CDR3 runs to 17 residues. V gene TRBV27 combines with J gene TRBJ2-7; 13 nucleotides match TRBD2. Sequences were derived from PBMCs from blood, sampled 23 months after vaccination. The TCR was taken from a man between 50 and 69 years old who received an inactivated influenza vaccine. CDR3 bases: TGTGCCAGCAGTCGTAAGGGGACTAGCGGGACCCCCTACGAGCAGTACTTC. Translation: CASSRKGTSGTPYEQYF.